This T cell receptor (beta chain) was identified during a study of blood T cell repertoires in COVID-19. Whole-study context: Sites across the United States, Italy and Spain contributed samples from acute and convalescent COVID-19. The cDNA or gDNA used as material had been derived from T cells, B-cell-depleted T cells, or PBMCs.

Original data processing: Amplification from reference gene primers served as the basis for estimated nucleated cell counts. Repertoires were generated with immunoSEQ multiplex PCR, while TCRdb's copy carries only in-frame clones and drops some. V, J and clone size are those of that table, while D and trimming were read from the DNA. The table lists 85,000 to 130,000 clones, roughly 88% of them singletons. Germline CDR1 LNHDA, CDR2 SQIVND (reference sequence). V shed 3 bases and J shed 11 bases, with 10 bases lying between them. The CDR3 covers 11 residues. This receptor was obtained from a woman in her sixties with acute or convalescent COVID-19. The sample consisted of peripheral blood. This chain joins TRBV19 and TRBJ1-1; D unclear. The CDR3 DNA is TGTGCCAGTAGTATCACCTCCGCGGCTTTCTTT. This codes for CASSITSAAFF.